This T cell receptor beta chain was sequenced for a study of monozygotic twins with inflammatory bowel disease (dated by TCRdb to 2018 to 2020). About the study as a whole: In total, 30 or so monozygotic twin pairs made up the full study: 19 Danish pairs, all IBD-discordant, plus nine German pairs, of which four were IBD-concordant and five were IBD-discordant. The search for disease-associated traits relied mainly on comparing IBD patients with their genetically identical healthy co-twins within discordant pairs. Each individual had, on average, about 151 000 unique TCRalpha sequences and 181 000 unique TCRbeta sequences available for analysis. The paper's findings and limits, for the study overall: IBD patients shared fewer clonotypes with other individuals than healthy twins did, most markedly in patients showing signs of disease activity. No difference in repertoire similarity was observed between concordant and discordant twins, possibly owing to limited statistical power. Background noise and inter-individual variability may have been introduced into the repertoires by the differing immunosuppressive treatments among patients. Measured by the inverse Simpson index, TCRbeta repertoire diversity was lower in IBD patients than in their healthy co-twins. The analysis was unable to tell different T cell subtypes apart. No single strong signal or clonotype linked to IBD turned up in the results, so the idea that one exists was not supported.

Receptor libraries were prepared by 5' RACE. For each TCR library, roughly 3,600 ng of total RNA was used. cDNA was synthesized with SMARTScribe reverse transcriptase in eight separate reactions per sample. During cDNA synthesis, unique molecular identifiers containing a 6-nucleotide sample barcode were introduced by template switching. Two nested PCRs of about 15 and 9 cycles amplified the TCRalpha and TCRbeta cDNA, and bead purification followed each PCR. Before amplification, cDNA was treated with uracil DNA-glycosylase and purified using the QIAquick PCR purification kit. The second PCR added Illumina TruSeq-compatible adapters along with sample-specific barcodes. TapeStation and Qubit were used to check library quality and concentration, and roughly 5 ng of each library went into the pool. Sequencing of pooled libraries was carried out on an Illumina HiSeq2500 single-index Rapid Run using 2 x 100 bp reads and custom sequencing primers. Concerning the study's data processing: UMI-based consensus assembly with MiGEC version 1.2.6 was used to correct PCR and sequencing errors. MiXCR version 2.1.1 was used for V(D)J alignment, clonotype assembly and CDR3 extraction. Gene usage, clonotype sharing and MAIT/NKT TCR abundance were normalised by analysing the top 1000, 10 000 and 20 000 clonotypes per sample. After downsampling to 27 000 UMIs, diversity was calculated as the inverse Simpson index using the vegan R package. Paired Mann-Whitney U tests on discordant twin pairs were used, with Benjamini-Hochberg multiple-testing correction. TCRdb reprocessed the reads; each CDR3 protein sequence makes one entry, and DNA is unavailable. The V and J calls shown here were made by TCRdb, not taken from the authors' results. The sample table records about 160,000 distinct CDR3 sequences. In total, the top ten clones hold less than 7.5% of the sample.

CDR1 and CDR2, per the germline V gene (reference sequence), are MNHEY and SMNVEV. Spanning cysteine to phenylalanine, the CDR3 consists of 13 amino acids. No DNA was logged. To note about this clonotype: No cognate antigen has been identified for it.

From each donor, a 2.5 ml peripheral blood sample was drawn into PAXgene tubes and stored at -80 degrees C. Total RNA was isolated from whole blood with the PAXgene blood miRNA kit on an automated QIAcube, without T cell sorting. Peripheral blood from monozygotic twin pairs concordant or discordant for inflammatory bowel disease was subjected to deep TCRalpha and TCRbeta repertoire profiling with unique molecular barcoding. For every twin pair, smoking habits were documented, and each individual was categorised as a current, former or never smoker. The TCR originated in a human donor with ulcerative colitis or Crohn's disease, or a healthy co-twin of an affected twin (not recorded which). The rearrangement joined TRBV27 to TRBJ2-3. Sequenced: blood. The CDR3 protein is CASRYPSTDTQYF.